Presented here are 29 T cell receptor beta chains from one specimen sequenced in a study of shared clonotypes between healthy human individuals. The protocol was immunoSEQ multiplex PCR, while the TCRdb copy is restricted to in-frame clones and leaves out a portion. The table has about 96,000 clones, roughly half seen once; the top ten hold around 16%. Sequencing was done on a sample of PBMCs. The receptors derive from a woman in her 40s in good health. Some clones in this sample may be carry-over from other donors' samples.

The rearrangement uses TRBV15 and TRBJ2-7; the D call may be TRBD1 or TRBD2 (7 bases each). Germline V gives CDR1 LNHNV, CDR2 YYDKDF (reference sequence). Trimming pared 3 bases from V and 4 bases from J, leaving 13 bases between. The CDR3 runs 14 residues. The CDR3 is CATSSFRGGYEQYF. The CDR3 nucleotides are TGTGCCACCAGCAGCTTCAGGGGGGGTTACGAGCAGTACTTC.

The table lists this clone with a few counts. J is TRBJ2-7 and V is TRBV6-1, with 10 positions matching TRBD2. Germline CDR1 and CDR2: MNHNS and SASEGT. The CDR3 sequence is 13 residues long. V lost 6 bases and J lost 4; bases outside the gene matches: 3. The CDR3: CASRASGRYEQYF. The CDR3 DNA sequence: TGTGCCAGCAGGGCTAGCGGGAGATACGAGCAGTACTTC.

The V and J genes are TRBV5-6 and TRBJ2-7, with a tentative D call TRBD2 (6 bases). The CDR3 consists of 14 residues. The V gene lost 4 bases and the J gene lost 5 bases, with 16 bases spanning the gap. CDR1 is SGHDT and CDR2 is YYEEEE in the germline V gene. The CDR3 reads CASSHPGTGDEQYF. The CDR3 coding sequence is TGTGCCAGCAGCCACCCCGGGACTGGGGACGAGCAGTACTTC.

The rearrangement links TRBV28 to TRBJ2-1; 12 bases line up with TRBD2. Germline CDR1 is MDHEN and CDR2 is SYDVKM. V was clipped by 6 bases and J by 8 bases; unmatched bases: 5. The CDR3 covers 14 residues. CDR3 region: CASRASGRGDEQFF. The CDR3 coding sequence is TGTGCCAGCAGGGCTAGCGGGAGGGGGGATGAGCAGTTCTTC.

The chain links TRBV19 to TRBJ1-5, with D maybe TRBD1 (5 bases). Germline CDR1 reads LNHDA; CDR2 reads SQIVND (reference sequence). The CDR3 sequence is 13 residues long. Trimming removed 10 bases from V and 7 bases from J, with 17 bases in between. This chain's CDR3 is CATAGTYIQPQHF. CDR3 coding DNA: TGTGCCACCGCGGGGACGTATATCCAGCCCCAGCATTTT.

The CDR3 region has the DNA TGCGCCAGCAGCTCGACACAACCTAATGAAAAACTGTTTTTT. It specifies CASSSTQPNEKLFF. The chain carries TRBV5-1 and TRBJ1-4; no clear D gene. V was shortened by 3 bases and J by 3 bases, with 9 bases between the two germline ends. Germline loops: CDR1 SGHRS, CDR2 YFSETQ. The CDR3 totals 14 residues.

CDR3 sequence reads: CASSSLAGGSYNEQFF. The CDR3 nucleotides are TGCGCCAGCAGCTCATTAGCGGGAGGATCCTACAATGAGCAGTTCTTC. V gene TRBV5-1 combines with J gene TRBJ2-1; 10 bases are shared with TRBD2. The CDR3 is 16 residues long. Germline values: CDR1 SGHRS, CDR2 YFSETQ. V lost 3 bases to trimming and J lost 1 base; unmatched junction nucleotides: 4.

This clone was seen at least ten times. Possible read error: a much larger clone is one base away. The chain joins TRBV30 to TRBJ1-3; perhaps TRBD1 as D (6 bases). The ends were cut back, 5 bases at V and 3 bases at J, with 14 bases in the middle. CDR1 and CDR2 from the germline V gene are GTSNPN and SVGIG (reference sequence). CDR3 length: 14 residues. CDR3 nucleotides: TGTGCCTGGGGATCACAGGGATTTGGAAACACCATATATTTT. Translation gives CAWGSQGFGNTIYF.

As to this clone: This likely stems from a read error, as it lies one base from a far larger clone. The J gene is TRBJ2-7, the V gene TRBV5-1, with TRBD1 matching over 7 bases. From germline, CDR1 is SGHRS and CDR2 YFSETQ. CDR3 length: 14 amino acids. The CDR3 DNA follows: TGCGCCAGCAGCTTCGGGACAGTCCATTACGTGCAGTACTTC. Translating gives CASSFGTVHYVQYF.

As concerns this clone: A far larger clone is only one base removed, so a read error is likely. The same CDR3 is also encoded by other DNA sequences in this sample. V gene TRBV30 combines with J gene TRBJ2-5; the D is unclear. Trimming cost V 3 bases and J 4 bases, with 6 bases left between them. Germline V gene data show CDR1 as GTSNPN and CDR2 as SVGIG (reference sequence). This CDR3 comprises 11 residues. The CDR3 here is CAWSLGETQYF. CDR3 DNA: TGTGCCTGGAGCCTTGGAGAGACCCAGTACTTC.

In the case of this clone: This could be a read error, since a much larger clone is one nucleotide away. The CDR3 DNA sequence: TGTGCCAGCAGCCAAGGGGGCCCGGGCCGCATGAACACTGGAGCTTTCTTT. It yields the protein CASSQGGPGRMNTGAFF. The gene calls are TRBV4-2 and TRBJ1-1; possibly TRBD1 for D (5 bases). The CDR3 contains 17 residues. The germline V gene has CDR1 LGHNA and CDR2 YNFKEQ.

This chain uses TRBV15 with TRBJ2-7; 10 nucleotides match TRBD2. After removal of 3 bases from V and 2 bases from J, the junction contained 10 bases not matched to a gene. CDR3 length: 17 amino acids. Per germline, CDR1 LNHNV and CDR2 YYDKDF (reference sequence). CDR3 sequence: CATSRDLAGARPYEQYF. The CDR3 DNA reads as TGTGCCACCAGCAGGGACCTAGCGGGAGCACGTCCCTACGAGCAGTACTTC.

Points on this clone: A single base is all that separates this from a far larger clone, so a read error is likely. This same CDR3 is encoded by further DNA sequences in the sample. The chain's CDR3 is CATPGASGRSYEQYF. The CDR3 DNA follows: TGTGCCACACCCGGGGCCAGCGGGAGGTCCTACGAGCAGTACTTC. The chain couples TRBV2 to TRBJ2-7, with 9 bases aligning to TRBD2. CDR1 and CDR2 (germline): SNHLY, FYNNEI. The V and J ends lost 10 bases and 1 base, in that order; junction bases with no gene match: 11. This CDR3 contains 15 residues.

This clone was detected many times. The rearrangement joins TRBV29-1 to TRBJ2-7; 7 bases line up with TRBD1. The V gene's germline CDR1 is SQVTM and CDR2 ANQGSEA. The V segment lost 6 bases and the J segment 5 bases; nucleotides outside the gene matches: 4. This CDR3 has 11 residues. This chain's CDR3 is CSVLRGNEQYF. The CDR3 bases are TGCAGCGTCCTCAGGGGGAACGAGCAGTACTTC.

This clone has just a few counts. The CDR3 nucleotides read TGTGCCAGCAGCTACTCAAACTATGGCTACACCTTC. Its translation: CASSYSNYGYTF. The J gene is TRBJ1-2, the V gene TRBV7-9; D call uncertain. This CDR3 has 12 amino acids. The germline V gene has CDR1 SEHNR and CDR2 FQNEAQ (reference sequence). Trimming shortened V by 4 bases and J by 2 bases, and 5 bases separated the two germline ends.

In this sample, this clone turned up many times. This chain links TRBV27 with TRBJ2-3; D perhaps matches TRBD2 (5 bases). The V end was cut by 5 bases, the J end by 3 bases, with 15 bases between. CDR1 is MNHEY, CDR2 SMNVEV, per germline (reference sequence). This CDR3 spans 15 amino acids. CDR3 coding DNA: TGTGCCAGCAGTCCCCCCTTGATAGCGACAGATACGCAGTATTTT. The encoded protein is CASSPPLIATDTQYF.

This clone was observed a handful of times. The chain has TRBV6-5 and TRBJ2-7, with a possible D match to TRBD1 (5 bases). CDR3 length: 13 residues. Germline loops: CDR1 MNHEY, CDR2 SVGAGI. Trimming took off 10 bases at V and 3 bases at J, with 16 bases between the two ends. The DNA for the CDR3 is TGTGCCATCACACAACAGGAGATCTACGAGCAGTACTTC. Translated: CAITQQEIYEQYF.

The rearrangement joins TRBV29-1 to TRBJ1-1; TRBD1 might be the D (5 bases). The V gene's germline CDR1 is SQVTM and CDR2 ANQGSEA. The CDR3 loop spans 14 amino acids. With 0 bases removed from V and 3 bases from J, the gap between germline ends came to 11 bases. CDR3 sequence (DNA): TGCAGCGTTGAAGAGACAGTGGGGTACACTGAAGCTTTCTTT. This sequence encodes CSVEETVGYTEAFF.

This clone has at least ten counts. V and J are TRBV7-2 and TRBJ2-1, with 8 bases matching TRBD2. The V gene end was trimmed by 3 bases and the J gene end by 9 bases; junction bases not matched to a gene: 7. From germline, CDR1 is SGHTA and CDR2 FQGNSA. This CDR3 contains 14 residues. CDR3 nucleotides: TGTGCCAGCAGCTTTAGCGGGACCCTCGGTGAGCAGTTCTTC. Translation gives CASSFSGTLGEQFF.

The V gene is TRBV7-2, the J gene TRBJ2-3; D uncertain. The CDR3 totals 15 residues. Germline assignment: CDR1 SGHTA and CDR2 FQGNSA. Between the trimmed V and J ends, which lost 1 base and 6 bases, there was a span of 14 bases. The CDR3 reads CASSLGSRRHDTQYF. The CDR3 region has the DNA TGTGCCAGCAGCTTAGGTTCCCGGCGGCACGATACGCAGTATTTT.

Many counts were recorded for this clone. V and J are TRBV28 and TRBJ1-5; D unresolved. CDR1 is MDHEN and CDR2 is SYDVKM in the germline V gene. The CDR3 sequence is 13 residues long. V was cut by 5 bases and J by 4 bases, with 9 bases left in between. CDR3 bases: TGTGCCAGCAGTCATGACCAGAATCAGCCCCAGCATTTT. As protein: CASSHDQNQPQHF.

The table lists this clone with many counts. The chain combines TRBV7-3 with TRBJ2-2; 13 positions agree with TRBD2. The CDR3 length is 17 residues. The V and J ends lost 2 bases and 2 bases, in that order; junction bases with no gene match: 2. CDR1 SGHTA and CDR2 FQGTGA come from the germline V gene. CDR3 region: CASSLPGLAGNTGELFF. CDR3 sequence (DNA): TGTGCCAGCAGCTTACCGGGACTAGCGGGAAACACCGGGGAGCTGTTTTTT.

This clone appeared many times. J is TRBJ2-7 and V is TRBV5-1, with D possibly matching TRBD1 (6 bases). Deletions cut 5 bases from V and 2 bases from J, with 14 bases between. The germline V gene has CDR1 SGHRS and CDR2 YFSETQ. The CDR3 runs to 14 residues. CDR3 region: CASRFTYRAYEQYF. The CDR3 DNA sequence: TGCGCCAGCAGGTTTACTTACAGGGCCTACGAGCAGTACTTC.

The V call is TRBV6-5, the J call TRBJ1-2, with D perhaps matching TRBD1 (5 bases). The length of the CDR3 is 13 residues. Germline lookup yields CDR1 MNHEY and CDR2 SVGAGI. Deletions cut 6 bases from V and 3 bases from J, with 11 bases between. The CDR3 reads CASRPLGDYGYTF. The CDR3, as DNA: TGTGCCAGCAGGCCCCTGGGGGACTATGGCTACACCTTC.

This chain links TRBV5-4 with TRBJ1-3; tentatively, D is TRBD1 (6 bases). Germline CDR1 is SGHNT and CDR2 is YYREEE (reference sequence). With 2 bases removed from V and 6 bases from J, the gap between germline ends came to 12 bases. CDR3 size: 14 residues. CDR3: CASSLQGSENTIYF. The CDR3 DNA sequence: TGTGCCAGCAGCTTACAGGGATCCGAAAACACCATATATTTT.

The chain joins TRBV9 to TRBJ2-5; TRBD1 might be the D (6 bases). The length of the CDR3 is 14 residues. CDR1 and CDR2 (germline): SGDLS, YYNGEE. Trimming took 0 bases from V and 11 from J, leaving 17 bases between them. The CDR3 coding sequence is TGTGCCAGCAGCGTAGGGGGGCCACTCGGAGAGCAGTACTTC. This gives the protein CASSVGGPLGEQYF.

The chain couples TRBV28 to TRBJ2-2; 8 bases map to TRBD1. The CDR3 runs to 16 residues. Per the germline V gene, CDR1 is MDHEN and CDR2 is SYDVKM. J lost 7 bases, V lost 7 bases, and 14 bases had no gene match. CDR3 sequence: CASTPRSGGGSGELFF. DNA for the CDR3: TGTGCCAGCACCCCCCGCTCAGGGGGCGGAAGCGGGGAGCTGTTTTTT.

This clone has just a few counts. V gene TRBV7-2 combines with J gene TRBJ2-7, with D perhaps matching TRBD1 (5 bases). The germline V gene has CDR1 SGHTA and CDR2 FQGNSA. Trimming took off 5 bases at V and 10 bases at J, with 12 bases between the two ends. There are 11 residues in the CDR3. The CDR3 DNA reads TGTGCCAGCAGCCTTGGGGCGAATCAGTACTTC. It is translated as CASSLGANQYF.

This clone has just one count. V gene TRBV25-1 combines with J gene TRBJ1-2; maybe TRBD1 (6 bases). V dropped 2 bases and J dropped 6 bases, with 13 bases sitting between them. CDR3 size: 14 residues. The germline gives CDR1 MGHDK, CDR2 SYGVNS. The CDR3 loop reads CASSEGGGLNGYTF. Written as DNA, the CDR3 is TGTGCCAGCAGTGAAGGGGGCGGACTAAATGGCTACACCTTC.